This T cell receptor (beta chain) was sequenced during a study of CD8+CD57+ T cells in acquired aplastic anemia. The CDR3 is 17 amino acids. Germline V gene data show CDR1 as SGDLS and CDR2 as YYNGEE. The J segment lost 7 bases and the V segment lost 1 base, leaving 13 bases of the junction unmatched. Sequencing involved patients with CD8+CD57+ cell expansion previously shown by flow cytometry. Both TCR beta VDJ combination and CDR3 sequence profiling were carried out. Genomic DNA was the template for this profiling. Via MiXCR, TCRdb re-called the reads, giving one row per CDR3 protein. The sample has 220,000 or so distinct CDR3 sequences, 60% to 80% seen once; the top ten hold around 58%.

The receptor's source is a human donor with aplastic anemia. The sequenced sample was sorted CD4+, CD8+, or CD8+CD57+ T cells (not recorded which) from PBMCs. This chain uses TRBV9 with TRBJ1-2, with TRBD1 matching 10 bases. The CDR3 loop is CASSVTGGSGTGVGYTF. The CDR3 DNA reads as TGTGCCAGCAGCGTAACCGGCGGGTCCGGGACAGGGGTTGGCTACACCTTC.